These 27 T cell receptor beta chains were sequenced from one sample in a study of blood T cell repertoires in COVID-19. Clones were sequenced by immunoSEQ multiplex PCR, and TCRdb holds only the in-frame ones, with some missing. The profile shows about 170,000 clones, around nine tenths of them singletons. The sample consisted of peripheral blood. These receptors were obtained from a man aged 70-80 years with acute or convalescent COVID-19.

For the CDR3, the DNA is TGTGCCAGCGCTTTGCTTCCAGGGAAACATGAGCAGTTCTTC. The encoded protein is CASALLPGKHEQFF. The rearrangement links TRBV28 to TRBJ2-1, with D tentatively TRBD1 (5 bases). Trimming left V 8 bases short and J 8 bases short, with 19 bases between. The CDR3 has 14 amino acids. The germline V gene encodes CDR1 MDHEN and CDR2 SYDVKM. Complete variable domain (other parts from reference TRBV28 and TRBJ2-1): DVKVTQSSRYLVKRTGEKVFLECVQDMDHENMFWYRQDPGLGLRLIYFSYDVKMKEKGDIPEGYSVSREKKERFSLILESASTNQTSMYLCASALLPGKHEQFFGPGTRLTVL.

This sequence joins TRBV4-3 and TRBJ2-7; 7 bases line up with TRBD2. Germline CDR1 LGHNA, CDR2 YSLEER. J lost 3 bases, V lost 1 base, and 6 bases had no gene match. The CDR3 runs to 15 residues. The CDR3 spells CASSQGAGTYYEQYF. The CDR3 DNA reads TGCGCCAGCAGCCAAGGAGCGGGGACCTACTACGAGCAGTACTTC.

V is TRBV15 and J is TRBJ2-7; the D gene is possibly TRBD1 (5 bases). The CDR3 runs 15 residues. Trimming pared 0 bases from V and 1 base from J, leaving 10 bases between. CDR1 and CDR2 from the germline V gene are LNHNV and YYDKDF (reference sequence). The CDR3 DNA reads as TGTGCCACCAGCAGAGATTCAAGGGGATCCTACGAGCAGTACTTC. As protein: CATSRDSRGSYEQYF.

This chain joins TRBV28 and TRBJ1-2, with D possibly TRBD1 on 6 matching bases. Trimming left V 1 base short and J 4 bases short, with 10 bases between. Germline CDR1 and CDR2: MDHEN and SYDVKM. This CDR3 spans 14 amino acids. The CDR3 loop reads CASSLSGGGYGYTF. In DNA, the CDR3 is TGTGCCAGCAGTTTATCGGGGGGCGGCTATGGCTACACCTTC.

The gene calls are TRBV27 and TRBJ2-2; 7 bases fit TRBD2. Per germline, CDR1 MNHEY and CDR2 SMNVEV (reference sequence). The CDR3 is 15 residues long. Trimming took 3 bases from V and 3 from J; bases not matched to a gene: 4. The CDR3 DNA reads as TGTGCCAGCAGTTTTGGGGGGAGGGACACCGGGGAGCTGTTTTTT. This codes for CASSFGGRDTGELFF.

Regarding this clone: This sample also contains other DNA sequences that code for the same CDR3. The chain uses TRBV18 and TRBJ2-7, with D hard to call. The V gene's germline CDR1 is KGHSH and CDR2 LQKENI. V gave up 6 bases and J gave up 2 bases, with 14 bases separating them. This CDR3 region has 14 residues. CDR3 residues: CASSPASGAYEQYF. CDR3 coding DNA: TGTGCCAGCTCGCCGGCATCCGGAGCCTACGAGCAGTACTTC.

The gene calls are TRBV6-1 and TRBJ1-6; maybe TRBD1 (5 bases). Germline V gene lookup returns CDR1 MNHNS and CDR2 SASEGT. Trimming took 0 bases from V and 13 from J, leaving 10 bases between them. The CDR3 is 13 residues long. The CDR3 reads CASSEARGSPLHF. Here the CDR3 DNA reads TGTGCCAGCAGTGAAGCGCGGGGCTCTCCCCTCCACTTT.

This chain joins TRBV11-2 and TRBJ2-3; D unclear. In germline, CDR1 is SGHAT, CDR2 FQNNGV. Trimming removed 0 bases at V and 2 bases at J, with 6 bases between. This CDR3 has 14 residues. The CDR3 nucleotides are TGTGCCAGCAGCTTAGAACCTACCACAGATACGCAGTATTTT. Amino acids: CASSLEPTTDTQYF.

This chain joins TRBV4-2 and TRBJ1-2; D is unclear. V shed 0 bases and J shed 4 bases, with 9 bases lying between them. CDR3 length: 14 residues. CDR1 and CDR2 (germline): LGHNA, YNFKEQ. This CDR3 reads CASSQEGQTYGYTF. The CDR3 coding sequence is TGTGCCAGCAGCCAAGAGGGCCAGACCTATGGCTACACCTTC.

The CDR3 coding sequence is TGTGCCAGCAGCGTATTGGGACAGGATAATTCACCCCTCCACTTT. It is translated as CASSVLGQDNSPLHF. The chain links TRBV9 to TRBJ1-6; 8 bases align to TRBD1. V was clipped by 1 base and J by 5 bases; unmatched bases: 2. The CDR3 covers 15 residues. The germline CDR1 and CDR2 sequences are SGDLS and YYNGEE.

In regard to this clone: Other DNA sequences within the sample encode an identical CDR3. The CDR3 DNA reads as TGTGCCAGCAGTGGGCAGGGAGGAACCGGGGAGCTGTTTTTT. Its protein is CASSGQGGTGELFF. V is TRBV6-4 and J is TRBJ2-2; the D gene is possibly TRBD2 (6 bases). The V gene lost 4 bases and the J gene lost 5 bases, with 11 bases spanning the gap. The V gene's germline CDR1 is MRHNA and CDR2 SNTAGT. The CDR3 loop spans 14 amino acids.

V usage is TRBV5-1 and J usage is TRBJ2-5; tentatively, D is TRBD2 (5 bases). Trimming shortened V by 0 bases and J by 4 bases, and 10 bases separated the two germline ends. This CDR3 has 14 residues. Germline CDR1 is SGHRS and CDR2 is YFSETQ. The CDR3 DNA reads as TGCGCCAGCAGCTTGGGGGCGGGTACAGAGACCCAGTACTTC. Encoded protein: CASSLGAGTETQYF.

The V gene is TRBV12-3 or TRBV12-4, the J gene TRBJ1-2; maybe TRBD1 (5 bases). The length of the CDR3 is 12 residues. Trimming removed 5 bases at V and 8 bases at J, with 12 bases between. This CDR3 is CASSQTVLGYTF. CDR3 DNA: TGTGCCAGCAGTCAGACAGTCTTGGGCTACACCTTC.

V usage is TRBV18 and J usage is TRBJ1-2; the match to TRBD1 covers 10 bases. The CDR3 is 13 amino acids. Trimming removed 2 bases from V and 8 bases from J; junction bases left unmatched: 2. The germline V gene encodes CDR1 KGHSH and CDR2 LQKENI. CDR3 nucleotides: TGTGCCAGCTCACCAGGGACAGGGGAAGGCTACACCTTC. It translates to CASSPGTGEGYTF.

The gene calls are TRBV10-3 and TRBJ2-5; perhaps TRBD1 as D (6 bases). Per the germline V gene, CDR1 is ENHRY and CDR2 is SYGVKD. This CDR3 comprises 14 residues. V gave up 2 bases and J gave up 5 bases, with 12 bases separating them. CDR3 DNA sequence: TGTGCCATCAGTGAGGGGGGCCCTGGGGAGACCCAGTACTTC. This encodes CAISEGGPGETQYF.

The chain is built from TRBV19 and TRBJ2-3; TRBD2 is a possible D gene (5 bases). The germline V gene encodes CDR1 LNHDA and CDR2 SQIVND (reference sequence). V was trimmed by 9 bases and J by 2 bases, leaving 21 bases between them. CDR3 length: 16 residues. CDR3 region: CASHLEGSTITDTQYF. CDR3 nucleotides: TGTGCCAGCCACTTAGAGGGAAGTACTATCACAGATACGCAGTATTTT.

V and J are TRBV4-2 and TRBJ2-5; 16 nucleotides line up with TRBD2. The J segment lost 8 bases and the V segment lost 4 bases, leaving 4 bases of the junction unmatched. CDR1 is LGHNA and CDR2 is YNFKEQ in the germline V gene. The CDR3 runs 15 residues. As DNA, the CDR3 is TGTGCCAGCAGCCGAGGGACTAGCGGGGGGGATACCCAGTACTTC. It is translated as CASSRGTSGGDTQYF.

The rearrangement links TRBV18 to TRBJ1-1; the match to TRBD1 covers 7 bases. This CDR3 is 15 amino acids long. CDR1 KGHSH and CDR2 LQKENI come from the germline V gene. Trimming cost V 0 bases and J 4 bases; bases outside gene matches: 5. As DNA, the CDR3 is TGTGCCAGCTCACCACCTTTAGGGGGCATCACTGAAGCTTTCTTT. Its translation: CASSPPLGGITEAFF. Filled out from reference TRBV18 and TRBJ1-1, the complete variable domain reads NAGVMQNPRHLVRRRGQEARLRCSPMKGHSHVYWYRQLPEEGLKFMVYLQKENIIDESGMPKERFSAEFPKEGPSILRIQQVVRGDSAAYFCASSPPLGGITEAFFGQGTRLTVV.

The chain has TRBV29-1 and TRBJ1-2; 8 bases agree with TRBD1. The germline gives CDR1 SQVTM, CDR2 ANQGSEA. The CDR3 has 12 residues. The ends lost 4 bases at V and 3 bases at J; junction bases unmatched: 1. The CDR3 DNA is TGCAGCGTTGTACAGGGGGACTATGGCTACACCTTC. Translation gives CSVVQGDYGYTF.

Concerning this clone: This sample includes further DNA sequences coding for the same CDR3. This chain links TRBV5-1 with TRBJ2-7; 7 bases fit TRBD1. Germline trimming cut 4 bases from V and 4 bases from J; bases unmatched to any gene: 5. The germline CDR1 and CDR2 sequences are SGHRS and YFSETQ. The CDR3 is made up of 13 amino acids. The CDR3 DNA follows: TGCGCCAGCAGCCTTGGACAGGTATACGAGCAGTACTTC. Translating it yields CASSLGQVYEQYF.

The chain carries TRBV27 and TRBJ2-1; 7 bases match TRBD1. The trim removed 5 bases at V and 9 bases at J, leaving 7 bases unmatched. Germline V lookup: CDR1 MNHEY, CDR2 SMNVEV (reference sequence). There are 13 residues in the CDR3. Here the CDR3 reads CASSANRGGEQFF. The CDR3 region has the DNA TGTGCCAGCAGTGCCAACAGGGGTGGTGAGCAGTTCTTC.

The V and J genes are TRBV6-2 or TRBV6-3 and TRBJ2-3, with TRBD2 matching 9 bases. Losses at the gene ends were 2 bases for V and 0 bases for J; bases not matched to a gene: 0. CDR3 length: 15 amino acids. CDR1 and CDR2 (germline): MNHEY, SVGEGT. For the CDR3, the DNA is TGTGCCAGCAGTTACCTAGCGGGGAGCACAGATACGCAGTATTTT. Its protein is CASSYLAGSTDTQYF.

CDR3: CASSASRTGSTEAFF. The CDR3 coding sequence is TGTGCCAGCAGTGCTTCTCGGACAGGCAGCACTGAAGCTTTCTTT. The rearrangement joins TRBV25-1 to TRBJ1-1, with 7 bases matching TRBD1. Germline V gives CDR1 MGHDK, CDR2 SYGVNS. The J segment lost 4 bases and the V segment lost 4 bases, leaving 9 bases of the junction unmatched. The CDR3 has 15 amino acids. Using reference TRBV25-1 and TRBJ1-1 for the parts outside the CDR3, the full variable domain is EADIYQTPRYLVIGTGKKITLECSQTMGHDKMYWYQQDPGMELHLIHYSYGVNSTEKGDLSSESTVSRIRTEHFPLTLESARPSHTSQYLCASSASRTGSTEAFFGQGTRLTVV.

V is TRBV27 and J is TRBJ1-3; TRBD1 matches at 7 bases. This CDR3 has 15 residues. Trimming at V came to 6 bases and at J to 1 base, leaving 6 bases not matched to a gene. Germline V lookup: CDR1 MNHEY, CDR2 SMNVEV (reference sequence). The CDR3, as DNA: TGTGCCAGCAGCCGACAGGGCGAGTCTGGAAACACCATATATTTT. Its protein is CASSRQGESGNTIYF.

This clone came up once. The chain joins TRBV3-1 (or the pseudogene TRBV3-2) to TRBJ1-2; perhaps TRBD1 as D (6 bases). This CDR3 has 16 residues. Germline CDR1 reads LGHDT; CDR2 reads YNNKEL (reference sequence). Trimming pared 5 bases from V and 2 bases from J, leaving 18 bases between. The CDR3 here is CASSDYTTTGNYGYTF. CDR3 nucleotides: TGTGCCAGCAGCGATTATACCACAACAGGGAACTATGGCTACACCTTC.

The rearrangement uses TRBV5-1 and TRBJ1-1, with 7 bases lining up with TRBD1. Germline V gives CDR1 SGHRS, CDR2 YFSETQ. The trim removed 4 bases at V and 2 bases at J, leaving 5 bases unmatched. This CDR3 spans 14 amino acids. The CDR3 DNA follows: TGCGCCAGCAGCCAACAGGGGAGTAACACTGAAGCTTTCTTT. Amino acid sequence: CASSQQGSNTEAFF.

The DNA of the CDR3 is TGTGCCAGCAGCCTAGGACAGGGAACCTACGAGCAGTACTTC. This gives the protein CASSLGQGTYEQYF. The gene calls are TRBV16 and TRBJ2-7; the match to TRBD1 covers 8 bases. Per germline, CDR1 KGHSY and CDR2 FQNENV. After removal of 4 bases from V and 2 bases from J, the junction contained 4 bases not matched to a gene. This CDR3 is 14 amino acids long.